The clone carrying this T cell receptor (beta chain) was counted at least ten times. Its cognate antigen is unknown. This entry is derived from a study of beta chain bispecific antibodies for T cell cancers. Blood mononuclear cells were expanded for around three days using either OKT3 anti-CD3 antibody or CD3/CD28 beads. Each coculture: about 50,000 target cells, about 50,000 normal T cells, bispecific antibody. General study findings and limits: Normal T cells contributed less of the targeted TRBV signal than the leukemia cells did.

TCRdb re-called the 5' RACE reads through MiXCR, storing one row per CDR3 protein. The sample includes just over 20,000 distinct CDR3 sequences, about 2.7% of them seen just once. V dropped 6 bases and J dropped 7 bases, with 22 bases sitting between them. The CDR3 runs to 15 residues. Per germline, CDR1 SEHNR and CDR2 FQNEAQ (reference sequence). This sequence was found in a human donor in good health. Some clones in this sample may be carry-over from other donors' samples. V and J are TRBV7-9 and TRBJ2-7; D gene unclear. Sequencing used healthy donor T cells cultured with leukemia cells. CDR3 loop: CASSSTKDPSAEQYF. The CDR3 DNA follows: TGTGCCAGCAGTTCAACTAAGGACCCGTCAGCAGAGCAGTACTTC.